Only one count was recorded for the clone carrying this T cell receptor (beta chain). Its specificity is unknown. CFSE-labeled sorted T cells met regulatory or mature dendritic cells for over 4 days. The record originates from a study of regulatory dendritic cells for organ transplantation. Regarding the study as a whole: Naive CD4+ and CD8+ repertoires were highly diverse; memory CD8+ was most oligoclonal.

This table comes from immunoSEQ multiplex PCR, and its TCRdb copy is limited to in-frame clones, with some not included. The table records several thousand clones, about 70% of them present only once. Sequenced input: memory CD4+ T cells from blood cultured with dendritic cells. Subset specified: CD45RO+ memory T cells. The sequence was obtained from a human donor in good health.

The CDR3 region is CSVARDQETQYF. DNA for the CDR3: TGCAGCGTCGCTCGGGACCAAGAGACCCAGTACTTC. V gene TRBV29-1 combines with J gene TRBJ2-5; D remains ambiguous. The CDR3 covers 12 residues. The V and J ends lost 6 bases and 0 bases respectively, with 8 bases between them. CDR1 and CDR2 (germline): SQVTM, ANQGSEA.